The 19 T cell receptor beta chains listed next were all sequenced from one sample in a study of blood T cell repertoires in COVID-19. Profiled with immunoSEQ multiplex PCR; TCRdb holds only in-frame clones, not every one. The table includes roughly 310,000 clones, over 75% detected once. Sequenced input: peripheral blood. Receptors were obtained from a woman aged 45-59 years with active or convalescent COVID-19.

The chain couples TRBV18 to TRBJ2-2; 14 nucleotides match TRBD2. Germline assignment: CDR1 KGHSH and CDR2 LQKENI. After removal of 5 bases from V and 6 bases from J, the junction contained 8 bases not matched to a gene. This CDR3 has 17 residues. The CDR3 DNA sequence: TGTGCCAGCTCATCACAAGGGACTAGCGGGAGTGCCGGGGAGCTGTTTTTT. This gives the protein CASSSQGTSGSAGELFF.

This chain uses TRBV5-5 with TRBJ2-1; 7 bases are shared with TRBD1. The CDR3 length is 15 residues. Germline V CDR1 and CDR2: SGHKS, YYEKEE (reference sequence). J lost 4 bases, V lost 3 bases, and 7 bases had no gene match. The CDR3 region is CASSSQQGFYNEQFF. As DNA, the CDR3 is TGTGCCAGCAGCTCCCAACAGGGGTTTTACAATGAGCAGTTCTTC.

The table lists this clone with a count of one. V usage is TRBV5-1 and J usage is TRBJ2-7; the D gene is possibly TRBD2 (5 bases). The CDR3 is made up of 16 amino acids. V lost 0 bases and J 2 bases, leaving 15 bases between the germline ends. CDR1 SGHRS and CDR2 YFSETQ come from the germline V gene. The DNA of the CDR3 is TGCGCCAGCAGCTTGGCCTTAAGCGGTGCTACCTACGAGCAGTACTTC. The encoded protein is CASSLALSGATYEQYF.

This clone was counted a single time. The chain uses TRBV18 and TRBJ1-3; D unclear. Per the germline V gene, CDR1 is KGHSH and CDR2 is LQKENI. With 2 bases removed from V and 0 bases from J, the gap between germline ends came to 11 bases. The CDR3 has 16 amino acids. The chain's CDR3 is CASSPGSTLSGNTIYF. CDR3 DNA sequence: TGTGCCAGCTCACCAGGGAGCACACTCTCTGGAAACACCATATATTTT.

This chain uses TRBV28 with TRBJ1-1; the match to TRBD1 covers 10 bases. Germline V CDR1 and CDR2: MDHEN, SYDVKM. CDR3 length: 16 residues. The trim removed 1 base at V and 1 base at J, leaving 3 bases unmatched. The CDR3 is CASSLLGQGSNTEAFF. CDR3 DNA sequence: TGTGCCAGCAGTTTATTGGGACAGGGGTCGAACACTGAAGCTTTCTTT.

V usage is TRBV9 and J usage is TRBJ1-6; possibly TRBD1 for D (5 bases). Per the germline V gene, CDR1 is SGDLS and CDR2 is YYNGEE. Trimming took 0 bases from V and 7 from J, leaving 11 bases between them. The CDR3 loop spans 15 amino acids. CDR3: CASSVAGRENSPLHF. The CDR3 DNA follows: TGTGCCAGCAGCGTAGCGGGCAGGGAAAATTCACCCCTCCACTTT.

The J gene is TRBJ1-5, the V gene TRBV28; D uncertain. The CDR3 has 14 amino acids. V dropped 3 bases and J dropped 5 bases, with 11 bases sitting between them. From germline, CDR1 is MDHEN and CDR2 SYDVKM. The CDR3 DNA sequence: TGTGCCAGCAGTTTTGAATATTACTATCAGCCCCAGCATTTT. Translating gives CASSFEYYYQPQHF.

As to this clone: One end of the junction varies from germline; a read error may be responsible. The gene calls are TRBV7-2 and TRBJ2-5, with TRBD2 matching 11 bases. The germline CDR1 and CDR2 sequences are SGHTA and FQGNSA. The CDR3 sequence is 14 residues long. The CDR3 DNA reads TGTGCCAGCAGCATAGCGGGAGGGGGAGAGACCCAGTACTTC. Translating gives CASSIAGGGETQYF.

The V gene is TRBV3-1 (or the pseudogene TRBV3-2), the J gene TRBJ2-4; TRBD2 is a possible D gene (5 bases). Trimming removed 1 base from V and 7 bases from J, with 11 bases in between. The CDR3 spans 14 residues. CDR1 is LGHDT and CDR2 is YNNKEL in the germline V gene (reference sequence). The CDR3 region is CASSQVGIANIQYF. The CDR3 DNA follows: TGTGCCAGCAGCCAAGTGGGAATAGCGAACATTCAGTACTTC.

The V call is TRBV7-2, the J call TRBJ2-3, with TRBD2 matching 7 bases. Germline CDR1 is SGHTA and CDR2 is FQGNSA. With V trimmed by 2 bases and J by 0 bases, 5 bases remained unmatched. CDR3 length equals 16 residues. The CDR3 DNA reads TGTGCCAGCAGCTTACTAGCGGTTGCTAGCACAGATACGCAGTATTTT. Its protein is CASSLLAVASTDTQYF.

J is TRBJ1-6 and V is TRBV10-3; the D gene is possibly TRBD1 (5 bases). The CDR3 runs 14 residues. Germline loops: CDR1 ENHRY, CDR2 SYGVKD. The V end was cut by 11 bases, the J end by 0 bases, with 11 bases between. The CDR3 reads CAVQGSSYNSPLHF. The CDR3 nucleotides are TGTGCCGTCCAGGGCAGCTCCTATAATTCACCCCTCCACTTT.

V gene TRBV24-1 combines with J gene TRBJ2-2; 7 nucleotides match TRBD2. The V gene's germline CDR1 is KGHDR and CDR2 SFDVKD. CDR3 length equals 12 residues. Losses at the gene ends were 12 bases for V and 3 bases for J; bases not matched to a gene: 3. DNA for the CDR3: TGTGCCTCGGGGGGAGACACCGGGGAGCTGTTTTTT. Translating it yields CASGGDTGELFF.

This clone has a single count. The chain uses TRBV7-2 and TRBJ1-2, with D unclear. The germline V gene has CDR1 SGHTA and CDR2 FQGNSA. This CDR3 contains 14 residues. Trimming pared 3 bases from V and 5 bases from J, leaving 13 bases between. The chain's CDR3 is CASSFRLPTYGYTF. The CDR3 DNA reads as TGTGCCAGCAGCTTCAGGTTGCCCACTTATGGCTACACCTTC. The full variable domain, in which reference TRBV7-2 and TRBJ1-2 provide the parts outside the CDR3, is GAGVSQSPSNKVTEKGKDVELRCDPISGHTALYWYRQSLGQGLEFLIYFQGNSAPDKSGLPSDRFSAERTGGSVSTLTIQRTQQEDSAVYLCASSFRLPTYGYTFGSGTRLTVV.

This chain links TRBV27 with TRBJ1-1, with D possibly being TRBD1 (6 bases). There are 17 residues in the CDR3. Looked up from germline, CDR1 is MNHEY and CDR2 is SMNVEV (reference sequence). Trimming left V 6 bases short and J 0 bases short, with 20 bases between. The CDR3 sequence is CASRQGGTEDMNTEAFF. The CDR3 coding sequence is TGTGCCAGCAGACAAGGGGGTACAGAGGATATGAACACTGAAGCTTTCTTT.

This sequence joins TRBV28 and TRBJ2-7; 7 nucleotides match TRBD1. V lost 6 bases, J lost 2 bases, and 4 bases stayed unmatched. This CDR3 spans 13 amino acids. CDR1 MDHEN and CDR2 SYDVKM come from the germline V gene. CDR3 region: CASRSGTAYEQYF. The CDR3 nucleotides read TGTGCCAGCAGATCCGGGACAGCCTACGAGCAGTACTTC.

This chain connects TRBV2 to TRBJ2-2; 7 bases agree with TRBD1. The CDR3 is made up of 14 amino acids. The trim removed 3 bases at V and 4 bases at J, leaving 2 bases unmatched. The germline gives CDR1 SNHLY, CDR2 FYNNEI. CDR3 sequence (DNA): TGTGCCAGCAGTGATCCAGGGGGCACCGGGGAGCTGTTTTTT. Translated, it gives CASSDPGGTGELFF.

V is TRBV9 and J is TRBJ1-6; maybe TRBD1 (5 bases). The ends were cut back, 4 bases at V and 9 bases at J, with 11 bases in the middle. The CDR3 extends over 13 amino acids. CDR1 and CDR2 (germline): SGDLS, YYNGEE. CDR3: CASSWGQGSPLHF. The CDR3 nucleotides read TGTGCCAGCAGCTGGGGCCAGGGTTCACCCCTCCACTTT.

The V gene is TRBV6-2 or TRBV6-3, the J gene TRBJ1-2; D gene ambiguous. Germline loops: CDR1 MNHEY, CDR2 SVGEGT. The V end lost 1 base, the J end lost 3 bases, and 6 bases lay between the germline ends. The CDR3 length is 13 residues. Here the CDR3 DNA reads TGTGCCAGCAGTTACTTGAGGGACTATGGCTACACCTTC. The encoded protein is CASSYLRDYGYTF.

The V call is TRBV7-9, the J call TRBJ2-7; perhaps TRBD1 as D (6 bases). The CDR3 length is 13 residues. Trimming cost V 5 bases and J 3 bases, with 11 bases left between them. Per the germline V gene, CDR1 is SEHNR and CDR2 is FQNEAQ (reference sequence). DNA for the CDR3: TGTGCCAGCAGCCCGATACAGGGCTACGAGCAGTACTTC. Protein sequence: CASSPIQGYEQYF.